This T cell receptor (beta chain) stems from a study of T cell responses to AZD1222 COVID-19 vaccine. Germline values: CDR1 GTSNPN, CDR2 SVGIG (reference sequence). Trimming cost V 0 bases and J 4 bases; bases outside gene matches: 4. CDR3 length equals 15 residues. Study-wide results and caveats: Reports indicate that nearly half of spike-specific TCRs are directed at unmutated variant regions. Spike-spanning, vaccine-associated CD4 TCRs were dominant at 160-218 and 743-854. The donors showed a predominance of white British ancestry and of females, with possible underestimation of clonal diversity.

Sequenced by immunoSEQ multiplex PCR; TCRdb stores in-frame clones only, minus some. The repertoire consists of some 79,000 clones, with around 80% occurring once and the leading ten covering about 46%. Combined were second doses at about 4 or about 12 weeks. Regarding this clone: Its target is unknown.

The chain carries TRBV30 and TRBJ2-2, with 8 bases matching TRBD1. This TCR was recovered from an adult who received the AZD1222 COVID-19 vaccine. The input for sequencing was peripheral blood, taken 28 days after the second AZD1222 dose. CDR3 amino acids: CAWSVPGGFTGELFF. The CDR3 region has the DNA TGTGCCTGGAGTGTACCAGGGGGCTTCACCGGGGAGCTGTTTTTT.